The rows below give T cell receptor beta chains drawn from one sample of a study of memory CD4+ T cells and cytomegalovirus serostatus. The method was immunoSEQ multiplex PCR; TCRdb's version includes in-frame clones alone and lacks a portion of them. Seen here are under 100,000 clones, approximately 84% observed once, and the top ten hold around 0.73%. Sequenced sample: memory CD4+ T cells from blood. The receptors were gathered from an adult in good health and CMV-seronegative. CDR3s include the opening cysteine and the closing phenylalanine or tryptophan. Fields, in order: V gene, D gene, CDR3 length, clone size, J gene, CDR3 DNA, CDR3 protein. A D gene is named only where the DNA matches it firmly. The size field is filled for only some rows; it gives once, few, many or a size class.

V gene: TRBV14; D gene: TRBD1; CDR3 length: 15; clone size: .; J gene: TRBJ1-3; CDR3 DNA: TGTGCCAGCAGCTCCCCGACAGGGCGGGGGAACACCATATATTTT; CDR3 protein: CASSSPTGRGNTIYF
V gene: TRBV27; D gene: TRBD1; CDR3 length: 16; clone size: once; J gene: TRBJ1-1; CDR3 DNA: TGTGCCAGCAGTTGGAAGGACAGGGCCCGTCGATCAAGAGCTTTCTTT; CDR3 protein: CASSWKDRARRSRAFF
V gene: TRBV5-1; D gene: TRBD2; CDR3 length: 14; clone size: .; J gene: TRBJ2-3; CDR3 DNA: TGCGCCAGCAGCATTAGCGGGGGGGCAGATACGCAGTATTTT; CDR3 protein: CASSISGGADTQYF
V gene: TRBV5-4; D gene: TRBD1; CDR3 length: 18; clone size: .; J gene: TRBJ2-2; CDR3 DNA: TGTGCCAGCAGCTTAATAATACTGGGACAGCTGAACACCGGGGAGCTGTTTTTT; CDR3 protein: CASSLIILGQLNTGELFF
V gene: TRBV7-9; D gene: TRBD1; CDR3 length: 13; clone size: .; J gene: TRBJ2-7; CDR3 DNA: TGTGCCAGCAGCTTACGACAGGGCTACGAGCAGTACTTC; CDR3 protein: CASSLRQGYEQYF
V gene: TRBV4-2; D gene: TRBD1; CDR3 length: 14; clone size: few; J gene: TRBJ1-5; CDR3 DNA: TGTGCCAGCAGCCCCAACAGGGGGAGGCAGCCCCAGCATTTT; CDR3 protein: CASSPNRGRQPQHF
V gene: TRBV2; D gene: .; CDR3 length: 14; clone size: once; J gene: TRBJ2-3; CDR3 DNA: TGTGCCAGCACCCGGGACTGGAGCACAGATACGCAGTATTTT; CDR3 protein: CASTRDWSTDTQYF
V gene: TRBV9; D gene: .; CDR3 length: 17; clone size: once; J gene: TRBJ2-6; CDR3 DNA: TGTGCCAGCAGCGTAGGGCAGGGTGGATCTGGGGCCAACGTCCTGACTTTC; CDR3 protein: CASSVGQGGSGANVLTF
V gene: TRBV18; D gene: .; CDR3 length: 15; clone size: .; J gene: TRBJ1-2; CDR3 DNA: TGTGCCAGCTCACCTTTGGACAGTGGCTCGGATGGCTACACCTTC; CDR3 protein: CASSPLDSGSDGYTF
V gene: TRBV14; D gene: .; CDR3 length: 12; clone size: .; J gene: TRBJ2-1; CDR3 DNA: TGTGCCAGCAGCTACGGGGACGTCAGGCAGTTCTTC; CDR3 protein: CASSYGDVRQFF
V gene: TRBV2; D gene: .; CDR3 length: 14; clone size: few; J gene: TRBJ2-2; CDR3 DNA: TGTGCCAGCATTGGCGGGGCGAACACCGGGGAGCTGTTTTTT; CDR3 protein: CASIGGANTGELFF
V gene: TRBV5-4; D gene: TRBD1; CDR3 length: 17; clone size: few; J gene: TRBJ2-3; CDR3 DNA: TGTGCCAGCAGCTTGGCCAGGGGGAATCCCTACACAGATACGCAGTATTTT; CDR3 protein: CASSLARGNPYTDTQYF
V gene: TRBV10-3; D gene: TRBD1; CDR3 length: 13; clone size: .; J gene: TRBJ1-2; CDR3 DNA: TGTGTCTCCCGGACAGGCAATTACTATGGCTACACCTTC; CDR3 protein: CVSRTGNYYGYTF
V gene: TRBV9; D gene: TRBD1; CDR3 length: 15; clone size: once; J gene: TRBJ1-3; CDR3 DNA: TGTGCCAGCAGCCCTAGACAGGGTACCGGAAACACCATATATTTT; CDR3 protein: CASSPRQGTGNTIYF
V gene: TRBV11-2; D gene: TRBD2; CDR3 length: 18; clone size: .; J gene: TRBJ2-2; CDR3 DNA: TGTGCCAGCAGCTCCAAAGGACTAGCGGGGGGTTACACCGGGGAGCTGTTTTTT; CDR3 protein: CASSSKGLAGGYTGELFF
V gene: TRBV28; D gene: .; CDR3 length: 16; clone size: .; J gene: TRBJ2-1; CDR3 DNA: TGTGCCAGCATTCTTAGCGGCGGGCTCTCCTACAATGAGCAGTTCTTC; CDR3 protein: CASILSGGLSYNEQFF
V gene: TRBV7-2; D gene: .; CDR3 length: 16; clone size: .; J gene: TRBJ2-5; CDR3 DNA: TGTGCCAGCAGCTTGGGCCGTCGAACCCCACAAGAGACCCAGTACTTC; CDR3 protein: CASSLGRRTPQETQYF